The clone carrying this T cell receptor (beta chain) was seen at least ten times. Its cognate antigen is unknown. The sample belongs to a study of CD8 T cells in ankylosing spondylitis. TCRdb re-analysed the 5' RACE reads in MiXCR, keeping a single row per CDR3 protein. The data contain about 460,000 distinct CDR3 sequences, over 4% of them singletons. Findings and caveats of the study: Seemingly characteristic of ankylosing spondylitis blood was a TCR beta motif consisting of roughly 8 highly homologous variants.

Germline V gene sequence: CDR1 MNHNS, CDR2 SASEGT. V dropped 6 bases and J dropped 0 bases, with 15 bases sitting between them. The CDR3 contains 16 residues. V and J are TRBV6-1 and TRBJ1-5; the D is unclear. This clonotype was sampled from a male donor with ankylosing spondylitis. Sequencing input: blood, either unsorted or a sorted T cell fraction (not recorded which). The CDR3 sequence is CASSPRAGISNQPQHF. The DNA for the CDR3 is TGTGCCAGCAGCCCCCGGGCAGGCATTAGCAATCAGCCCCAGCATTTT.